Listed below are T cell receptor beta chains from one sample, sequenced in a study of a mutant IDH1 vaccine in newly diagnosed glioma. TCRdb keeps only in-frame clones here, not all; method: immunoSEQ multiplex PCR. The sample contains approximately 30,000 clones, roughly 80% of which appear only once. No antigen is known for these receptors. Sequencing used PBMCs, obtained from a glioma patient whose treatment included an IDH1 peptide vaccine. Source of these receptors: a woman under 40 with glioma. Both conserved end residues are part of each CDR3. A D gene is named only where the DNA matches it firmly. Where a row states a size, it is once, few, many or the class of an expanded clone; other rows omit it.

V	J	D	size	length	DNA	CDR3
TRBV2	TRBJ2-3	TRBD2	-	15	TGTGCCAGCACGCCTAGCGGAGCTAGCACAGATACGCAGTATTTT	CASTPSGASTDTQYF
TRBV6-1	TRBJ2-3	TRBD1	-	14	TGTGCCAGCAGTCCGAGGGGGCCCCCAGATACGCAGTATTTT	CASSPRGPPDTQYF
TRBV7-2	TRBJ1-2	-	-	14	TGTGCCAGCAGCCTCGATTGGGGGGCGGGAGGCTACACCTTC	CASSLDWGAGGYTF
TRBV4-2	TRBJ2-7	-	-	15	TGTGCCAGCAGCCAAGAAGGGGGTTCCCGCTACGAGCAGTACTTC	CASSQEGGSRYEQYF
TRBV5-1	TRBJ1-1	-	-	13	TGCGCCAGCAGCCCCGGACAGCTCGGAGAAGCTTTCTTT	CASSPGQLGEAFF
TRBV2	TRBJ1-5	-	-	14	TGTGCCAGCAGTTCCGGGACAAAAAATCAGCCCCAGCATTTT	CASSSGTKNQPQHF
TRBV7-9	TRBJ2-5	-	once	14	TGTGCCAGCAGCTCCCCGCCGTACCAAGAGACCCAGTACTTC	CASSSPPYQETQYF
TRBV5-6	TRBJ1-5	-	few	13	TGTGCCAGCAGCGCCGAAGGCAATCAGCCCCAGCATTTT	CASSAEGNQPQHF
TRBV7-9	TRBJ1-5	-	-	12	TGTGCCAGCAGCTTAGGAAGCCAGCCCCAGCATTTT	CASSLGSQPQHF
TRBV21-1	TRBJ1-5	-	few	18	TGTGCCAGCAGCATAAAATGGGACAGGGAGGGAGGCAATCAGCCCCAGCATTTT	CASSIKWDREGGNQPQHF
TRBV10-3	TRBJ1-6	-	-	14	TGTGCCATCAGCCTCCAGGGTACTAATTCACCCCTCCACTTT	CAISLQGTNSPLHF
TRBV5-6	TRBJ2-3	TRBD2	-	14	TGTGCCAGCGGACTAGCGGGGGTCGCAGATACGCAGTATTTT	CASGLAGVADTQYF
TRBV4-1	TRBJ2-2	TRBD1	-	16	TGCGCCAGCAGCCGAGGACAGGGGGCGAACACCGGGGAGCTGTTTTTT	CASSRGQGANTGELFF
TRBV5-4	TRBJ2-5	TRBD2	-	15	TGTGCCAGCAGCTTAACTAGCGGGGGACAAGAGACCCAGTACTTC	CASSLTSGGQETQYF
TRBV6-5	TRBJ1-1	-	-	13	TGTGCCAGCACTAACAGGGTTGCCACTGAAGCTTTCTTT	CASTNRVATEAFF
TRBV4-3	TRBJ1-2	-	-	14	TGCGCCAGCAGCCAAGATTTATCCATCTATGGCTACACCTTC	CASSQDLSIYGYTF
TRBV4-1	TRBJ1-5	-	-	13	TGCGCCAGCAGCCAGGGGCCCAATCAGCCCCAGCATTTT	CASSQGPNQPQHF
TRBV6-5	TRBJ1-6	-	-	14	TGTGCCAGCCGACCCCCGGGACCGAATTCACCCCTCCACTTT	CASRPPGPNSPLHF
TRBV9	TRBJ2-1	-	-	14	TGTGCCAGCAGCCATTCCGGGACCCGTAATGAGCAGTTCTTC	CASSHSGTRNEQFF
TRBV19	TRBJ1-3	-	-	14	TGTGCCAGTAGCCCTTGGGTCTCGGGAAACACCATATATTTT	CASSPWVSGNTIYF
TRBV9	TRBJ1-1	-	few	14	TGTGCCAGCAGCGCCACAGGGTGGAACACTGAAGCTTTCTTT	CASSATGWNTEAFF
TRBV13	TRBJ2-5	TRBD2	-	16	TGTGCCAGCAGCTTAAGCCTAGCGGGGGGGCAGGAGACCCAGTACTTC	CASSLSLAGGQETQYF
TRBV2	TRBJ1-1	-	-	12	TGTGCCAGCAGTGGGGGGGGCACTGAAGCTTTCTTT	CASSGGGTEAFF
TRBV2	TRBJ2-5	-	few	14	TGTGCCAGCAAGGCAGGGGCCTACCAAGAGACCCAGTACTTC	CASKAGAYQETQYF
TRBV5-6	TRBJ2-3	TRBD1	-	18	TGTGCCAGCAGCTTGGCTCGGGACAGGGGGCGCATAACAGATACGCAGTATTTT	CASSLARDRGRITDTQYF
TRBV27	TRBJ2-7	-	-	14	TGTGCCAGCAGTTTAGGGCTCCCGAAGCACGAGCAGTACTTC	CASSLGLPKHEQYF
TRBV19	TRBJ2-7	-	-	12	TGTGCCAGAAAGAGGTCCTCCTACGAGCAGTACTTC	CARKRSSYEQYF
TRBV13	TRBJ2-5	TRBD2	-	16	TGTGCCAGCAGCTTTTCTAGCGGGGCCTACCAAGAGACCCAGTACTTC	CASSFSSGAYQETQYF
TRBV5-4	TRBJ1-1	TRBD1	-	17	TGTGCCAGCAGCTTGGGACAGGGGAATAGAATGAACACTGAAGCTTTCTTT	CASSLGQGNRMNTEAFF
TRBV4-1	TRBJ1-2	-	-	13	TGCGCCAGCCGCCTGGAGGCAGGGAGTGGCTACACCTTC	CASRLEAGSGYTF
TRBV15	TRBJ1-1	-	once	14	TGTGCCACCACCGGGGGAGGCGCGAACACTGAAGCTTTCTTT	CATTGGGANTEAFF
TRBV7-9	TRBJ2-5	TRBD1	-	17	TGTGCCAGCAGCTTAGTATCCGGGACAGGGTTGGAGGAGACCCAGTACTTC	CASSLVSGTGLEETQYF
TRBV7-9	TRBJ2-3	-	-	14	TGTGCCAGCAGCTTAGTCCCCCCCGCGGATACGCAGTATTTT	CASSLVPPADTQYF
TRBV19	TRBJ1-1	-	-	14	TGTGCCAGTAGTGCGACAGTGAAGAACACTGAAGCTTTCTTT	CASSATVKNTEAFF
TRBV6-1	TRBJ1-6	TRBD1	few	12	TGTGCCAGCAGTGCCCAGGGGACAGAGCCCTACTTT	CASSAQGTEPYF
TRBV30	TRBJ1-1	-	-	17	TGTGCCTGGAGTGTAGGCCGCCGGCGGGAGATGAGCACTGAAGCTTTCTTT	CAWSVGRRREMSTEAFF
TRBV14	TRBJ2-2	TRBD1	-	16	TGTGCCAGCAGCCAATTACAGGGGATCGGCACCGGGGAGCTGTTTTTT	CASSQLQGIGTGELFF
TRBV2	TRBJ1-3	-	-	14	TGTGCCAGGGTTCTCGAGGGCTCTGGAAACACCATATATTTT	CARVLEGSGNTIYF
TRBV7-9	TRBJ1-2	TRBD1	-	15	TGTGCCAGCACCACACGGAGGACAGGGGCGAGTGGCTACACCTTC	CASTTRRTGASGYTF
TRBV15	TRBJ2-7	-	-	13	TGTGCCACTTCGCGGGACACTGTCTACGAGCAGTACTTC	CATSRDTVYEQYF